This TCR beta chain appears in the sequencing data of a study of T cell repertoires in cytomegalovirus infection. From the reads, TCRdb called clonotypes with MiXCR, one entry per CDR3 protein. Altogether 560,000 or so distinct CDR3 sequences are present, 15% to 20% being singletons, with the ten largest covering 20% to 30%. CDR1 is SGHAT and CDR2 is FQNNGV in the germline V gene. CDR3 length equals 16 residues. Trimming took 3 bases from V and 2 from J, leaving 16 bases between them. The chain carries TRBV11-2 and TRBJ1-2; D is perhaps TRBD1 (6 bases). This receptor was identified in a human donor in good health (CMV status not recorded). Some clones in this sample may be carry-over from other donors' samples. The sequenced sample was CD8+ T cells from PBMCs. CDR3 residues: CASSFTPDSENYGYTF. The CDR3 DNA sequence: TGTGCCAGCAGCTTTACCCCGGACAGTGAGAACTATGGCTACACCTTC.